This TCR beta chain is from a study of cytomegalovirus exposure and HLA in healthy donors. Study-wide points: A classifier reportedly called cytomegalovirus status with high sensitivity and specificity. Rarity held for most TCR sequences, but there were some public TCRs that occurred in many donors. Specificity of a few CMV-associated chains for CMV antigens was verified in vitro. Judged likely to be a sequencing artifact was a cluster of highly shared sequence variants.

A remark on this clone: Its antigen is currently unknown.

This PCR relied on a set of 60 Vbeta primers and 13 Jbeta primers. The data were produced by immunoSEQ multiplex PCR, yet TCRdb's version contains in-frame clones alone and is incomplete. The table includes 150,000 to 250,000 clones, around 74% detected once. V gave up 3 bases and J gave up 1 base, with 8 bases separating them. CDR3 length equals 14 residues. Germline assignment: CDR1 MRHNA and CDR2 SNTAGT. The sequence derives from a girl aged 5-17 years in good health and CMV-seropositive. Sequenced input: PBMCs. This chain links TRBV6-4 with TRBJ2-3, with D perhaps matching TRBD1 (6 bases). The CDR3 region is CASSERQGTDTQYF. The CDR3, as DNA: TGTGCCAGCAGTGAGCGACAGGGCACAGATACGCAGTATTTT.